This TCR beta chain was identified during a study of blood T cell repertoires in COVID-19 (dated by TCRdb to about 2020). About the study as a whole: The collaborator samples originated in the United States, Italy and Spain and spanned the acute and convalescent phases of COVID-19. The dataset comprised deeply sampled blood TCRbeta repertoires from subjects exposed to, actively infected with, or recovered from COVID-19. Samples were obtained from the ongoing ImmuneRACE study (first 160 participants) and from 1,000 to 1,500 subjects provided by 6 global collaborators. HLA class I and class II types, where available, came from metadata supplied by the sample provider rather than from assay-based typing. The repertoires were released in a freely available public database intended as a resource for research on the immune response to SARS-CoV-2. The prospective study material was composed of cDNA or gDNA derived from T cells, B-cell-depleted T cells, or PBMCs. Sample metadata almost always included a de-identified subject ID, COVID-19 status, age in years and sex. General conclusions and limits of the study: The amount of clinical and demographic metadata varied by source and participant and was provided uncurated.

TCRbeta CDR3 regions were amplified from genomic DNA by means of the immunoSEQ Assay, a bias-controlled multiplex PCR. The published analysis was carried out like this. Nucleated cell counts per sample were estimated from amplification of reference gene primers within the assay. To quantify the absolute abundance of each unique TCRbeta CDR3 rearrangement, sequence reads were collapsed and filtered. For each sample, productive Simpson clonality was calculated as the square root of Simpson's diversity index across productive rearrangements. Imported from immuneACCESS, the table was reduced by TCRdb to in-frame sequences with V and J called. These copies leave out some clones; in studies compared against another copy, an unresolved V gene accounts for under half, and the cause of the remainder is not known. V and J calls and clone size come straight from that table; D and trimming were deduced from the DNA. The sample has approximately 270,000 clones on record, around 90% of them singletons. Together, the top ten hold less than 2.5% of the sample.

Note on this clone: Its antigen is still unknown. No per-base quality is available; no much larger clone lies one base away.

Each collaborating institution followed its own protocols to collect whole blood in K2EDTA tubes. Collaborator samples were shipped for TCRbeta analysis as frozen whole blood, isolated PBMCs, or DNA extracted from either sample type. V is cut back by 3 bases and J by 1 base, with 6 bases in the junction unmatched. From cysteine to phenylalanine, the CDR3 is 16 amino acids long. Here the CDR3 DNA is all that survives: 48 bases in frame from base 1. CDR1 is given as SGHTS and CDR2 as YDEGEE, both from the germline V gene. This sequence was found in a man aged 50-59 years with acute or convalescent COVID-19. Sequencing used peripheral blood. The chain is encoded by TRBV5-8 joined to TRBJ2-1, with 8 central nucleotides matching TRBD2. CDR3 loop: CASSSPKRGSYNEQFF. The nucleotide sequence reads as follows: TGTGCCAGCAGCTCTCCCAAGCGGGGGTCCTACAATGAGCAGTTCTTC.